This TCR beta chain was sequenced for a study of CD8 T cells in Susac syndrome (dated by TCRdb to about 2019). General notes on the study: Whether CD8+ T cell activation and differentiation in Susac syndrome was antigen driven was tested using repertoire sequencing. The clonality of the CD8+ T cell repertoire was compared across over 10 healthy donors, some 14 Susac syndrome patients and under 19 multiple sclerosis patients.

Results and caveats for the whole study, not just this receptor: The number of individuals in the TCR sequencing and HLA analysis was acknowledged as relatively small.

Peripheral blood CD8+ and CD4+ T cells from healthy donors, Susac syndrome patients and multiple sclerosis patients were profiled using high-throughput TCR beta sequencing. The multiple sclerosis controls were treatment-naive patients whose relapsing-remitting disease, either stable or active, fulfilled the revised McDonald criteria. CD8+ TEMRA cells were enriched by FACS, while bulk CD8+ and CD4+ T cells were purified by magnetic negative isolation. Blood was drawn into EDTA tubes, processed within 24 hours, and PBMCs were isolated by density gradient centrifugation. PBMCs destined for TCR sequencing were cryopreserved in liquid nitrogen and later thawed in a 37 °C water bath. The sorted or isolated CD4+, CD8+ and CD8+ TEMRA cells reached a purity of at least 90%. RNA was extracted using the RNeasy kit, and roughly 0.5 to 1 ug of the RNA was reverse transcribed with random hexamers. The immunoSEQ multiplex PCR assay, covering 54 Vbeta and 13 Jbeta segments, was used to amplify TCR beta CDR3 regions. Bias from PCR amplification was corrected by using a synthetic template baseline for primer optimization and for computational correction. On the authors' methods: Reads were annotated to V, D and J genes according to IMGT and were analyzed with immunoSEQ Analyzer, with only productive sequences retained. Clonality was computed as one minus Shannon entropy normalized by log2 of the number of productive unique sequences. Public and private clones were assessed among the 100 most prevalent clones of each patient and control. Clones were defined as Susac-specific when absent from the healthy and MS cohorts, from 1,000 to 1,100 published viral clones and from other ImmuneACCESS disease sequences. The raw public reads went through TCRdb reprocessing: fastp at Q25, MiXCR clone calling, in-frame beta chains kept. Rows with one shared CDR3 protein collapse into an entry with the most common genes and DNA. It is TCRdb's table, rather than the study itself, that gives the V and J calls and clone size. The sample table records some 400,000 distinct CDR3 sequences; around 85% of these occur just once. The ten largest clones capture approximately 0.12% of the sample.

Comments on this clonotype: Its antigen has not been determined. The record has no base qualities; no much larger clone is one base away.

From a lookup of the germline V gene (reference sequence), CDR1 and CDR2 are DFQATT and SNEGSKA. The CDR3 has 14 amino acids, counting the end cysteine and phenylalanine. Only the CDR3 DNA stays, 42 bases, in frame from base 1. After removal of 6 bases from V and 0 bases from J, the junction retains 6 bases not matched to a gene. Recombination joined TRBV20-1 with TRBJ1-1, and 8 junctional nucleotides match TRBD1. Sequencing was carried out using CD8+ T cells from PBMCs. This TCR came from a human donor with multiple sclerosis. The bases are TGCAGTGCGGGACAGGAGTGGATGAACACTGAAGCTTTCTTT. It encodes CSAGQEWMNTEAFF.